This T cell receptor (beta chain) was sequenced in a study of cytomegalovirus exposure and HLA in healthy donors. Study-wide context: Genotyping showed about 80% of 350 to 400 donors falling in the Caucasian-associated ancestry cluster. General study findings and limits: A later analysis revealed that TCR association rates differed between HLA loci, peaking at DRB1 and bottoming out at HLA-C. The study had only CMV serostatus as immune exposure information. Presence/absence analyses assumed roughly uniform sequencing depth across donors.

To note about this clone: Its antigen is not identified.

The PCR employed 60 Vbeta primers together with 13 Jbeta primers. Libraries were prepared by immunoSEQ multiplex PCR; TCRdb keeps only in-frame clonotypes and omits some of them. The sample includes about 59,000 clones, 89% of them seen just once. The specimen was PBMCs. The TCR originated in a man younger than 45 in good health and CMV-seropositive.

DNA of the CDR3: TGCAGCGTTGCAGGGGGGAACATTCAGTACTTC. Translation gives CSVAGGNIQYF. V and J are TRBV29-1 and TRBJ2-4; TRBD1 is a possible D gene (7 bases). CDR1 is SQVTM and CDR2 is ANQGSEA in the germline V gene. V gave up 4 bases and J gave up 7 bases, with 8 bases separating them. The CDR3 is 11 amino acids.